This T cell receptor (beta chain) was identified during a study of identical twins. Study-level results: Analyses of zero insertions could, in part, be confounded by invariant MAIT and iNKT cells.

Every donor was a healthy Caucasian. Each CDR3 protein is one row after TCRdb ran MiXCR on the 5' RACE reads. The sample has hundreds of thousands of distinct CDR3 sequences; roughly 6.6% are singletons. Comment on this clonotype: Its cognate antigen is unknown.

The CDR3 has 14 residues. Trimming shortened V by 5 bases and J by 1 base, and 9 bases separated the two germline ends. The germline CDR1 and CDR2 sequences are SGHTA and FQGNSA. A further study also used this sample, focusing on yellow fever vaccine responses in identical twins.

The specimen sequenced was PBMCs. The origin of this receptor is a woman aged 18-30 years in good health. The J gene is TRBJ1-5, the V gene TRBV7-2; the D is unclear. The chain's CDR3 is CASSAGRSNQPQHF. CDR3 coding DNA: TGTGCCAGCAGCGCTGGAAGGAGCAATCAGCCCCAGCATTTT.